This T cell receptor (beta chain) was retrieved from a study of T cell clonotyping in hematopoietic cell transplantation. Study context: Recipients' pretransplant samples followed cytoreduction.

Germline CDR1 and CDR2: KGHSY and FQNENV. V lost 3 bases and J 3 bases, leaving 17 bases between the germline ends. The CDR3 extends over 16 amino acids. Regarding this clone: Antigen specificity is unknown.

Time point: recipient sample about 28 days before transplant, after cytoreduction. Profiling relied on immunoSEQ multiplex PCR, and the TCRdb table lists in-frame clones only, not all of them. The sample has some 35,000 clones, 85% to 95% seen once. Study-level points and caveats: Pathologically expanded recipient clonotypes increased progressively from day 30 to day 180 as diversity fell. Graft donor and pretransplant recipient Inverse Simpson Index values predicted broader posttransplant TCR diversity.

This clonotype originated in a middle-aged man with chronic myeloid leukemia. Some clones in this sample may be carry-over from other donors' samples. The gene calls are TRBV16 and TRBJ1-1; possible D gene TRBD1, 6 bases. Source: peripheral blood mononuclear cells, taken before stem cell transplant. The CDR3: CASSHQGHRFDTEAFF. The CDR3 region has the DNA TGTGCCAGCAGCCATCAGGGACACCGTTTCGACACTGAAGCTTTCTTT.